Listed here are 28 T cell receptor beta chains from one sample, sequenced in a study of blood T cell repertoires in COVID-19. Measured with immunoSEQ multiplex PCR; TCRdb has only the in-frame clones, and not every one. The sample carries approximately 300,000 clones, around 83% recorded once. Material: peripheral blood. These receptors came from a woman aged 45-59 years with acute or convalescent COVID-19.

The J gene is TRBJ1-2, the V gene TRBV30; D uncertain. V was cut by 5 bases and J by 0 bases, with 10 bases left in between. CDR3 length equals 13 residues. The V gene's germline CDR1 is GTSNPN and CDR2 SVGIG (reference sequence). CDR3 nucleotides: TGTGCCTGGGCCAAGAGGTCTAACTATGGCTACACCTTC. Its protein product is CAWAKRSNYGYTF. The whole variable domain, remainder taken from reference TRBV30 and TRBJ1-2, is SQTIHQWPATLVQPVGSPLSLECTVEGTSNPNLYWYRQAAGRGLQLLFYSVGIGQISSEVPQNLSASRPQDRQFILSSKKLLLSDSGFYLCAWAKRSNYGYTFGSGTRLTVV.

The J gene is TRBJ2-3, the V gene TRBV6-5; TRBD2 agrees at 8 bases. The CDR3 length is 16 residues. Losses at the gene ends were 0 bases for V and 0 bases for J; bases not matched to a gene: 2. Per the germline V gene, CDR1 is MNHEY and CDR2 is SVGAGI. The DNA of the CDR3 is TGTGCCAGCAGTTACTCTAGCGGGGTCAGCACAGATACGCAGTATTTT. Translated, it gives CASSYSSGVSTDTQYF.

CDR3 coding DNA: TGTGCCAGTCGGACAGGGTCGTCTGTGCAGTACTTC. Translating it yields CASRTGSSVQYF. The chain couples TRBV2 to TRBJ2-7; 8 nucleotides agree with TRBD1. The CDR3 totals 12 residues. Germline V gene data show CDR1 as SNHLY and CDR2 as FYNNEI. V gave up 9 bases and J gave up 9 bases; unmatched junction bases: 10.

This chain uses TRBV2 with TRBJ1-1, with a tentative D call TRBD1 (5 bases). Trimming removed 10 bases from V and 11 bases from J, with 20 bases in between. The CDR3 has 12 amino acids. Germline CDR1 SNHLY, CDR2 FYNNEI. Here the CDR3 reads CATQWGGGLAFF. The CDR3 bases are TGTGCCACCCAGTGGGGGGGAGGGTTGGCTTTCTTT.

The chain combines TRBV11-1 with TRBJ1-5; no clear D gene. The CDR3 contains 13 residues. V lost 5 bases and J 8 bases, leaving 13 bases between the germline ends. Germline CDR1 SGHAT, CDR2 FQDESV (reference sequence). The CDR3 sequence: CASSPAAGKPQHF. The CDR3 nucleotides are TGTGCCAGCAGCCCCGCCGCAGGCAAGCCCCAGCATTTT.

CDR3 amino acids: CASTSGGSPETQYF. The CDR3 coding sequence is TGTGCCAGTACCTCGGGAGGGAGTCCGGAGACCCAGTACTTC. The rearrangement joins TRBV19 to TRBJ2-5; 8 bases fit TRBD2. The junction had 9 bases not matched to a gene; V was cut back by 7 bases and J by 5 bases. This CDR3 region has 14 residues. The germline CDR1 and CDR2 sequences are LNHDA and SQIVND (reference sequence). The full variable domain, its missing parts supplied by reference TRBV19 and TRBJ2-5, is DGGITQSPKYLFRKEGQNVTLSCEQNLNHDAMYWYRQDPGQGLRLIYYSQIVNDFQKGDIAEGYSVSREKKESFPLTVTSAQKNPTAFYLCASTSGGSPETQYFGPGTRLLVL.

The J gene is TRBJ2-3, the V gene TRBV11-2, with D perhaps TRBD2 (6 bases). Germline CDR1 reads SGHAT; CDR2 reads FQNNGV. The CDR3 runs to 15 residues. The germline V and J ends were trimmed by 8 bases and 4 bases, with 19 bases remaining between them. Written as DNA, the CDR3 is TGTGCCAGCGCCCCCGGACTATTTTTCTCAGATACGCAGTATTTT. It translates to CASAPGLFFSDTQYF.

As DNA, the CDR3 is TGCGCCAGCAGCTTTGACAGCGAGGGGGCCAACGTCCTGACTTTC. Translated, it gives CASSFDSEGANVLTF. This chain joins TRBV5-1 and TRBJ2-6; perhaps TRBD1 as D (5 bases). Germline loops: CDR1 SGHRS, CDR2 YFSETQ. V lost 2 bases, J lost 4 bases, and 10 bases lay in between. The CDR3 length is 15 residues.

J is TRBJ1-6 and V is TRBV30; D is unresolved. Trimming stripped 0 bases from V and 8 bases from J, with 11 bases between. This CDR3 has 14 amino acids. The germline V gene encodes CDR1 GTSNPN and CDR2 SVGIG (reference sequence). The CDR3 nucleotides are TGTGCCTGGAGTGTAACCGTCGGAGATTCACCCCTCCACTTT. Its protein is CAWSVTVGDSPLHF.

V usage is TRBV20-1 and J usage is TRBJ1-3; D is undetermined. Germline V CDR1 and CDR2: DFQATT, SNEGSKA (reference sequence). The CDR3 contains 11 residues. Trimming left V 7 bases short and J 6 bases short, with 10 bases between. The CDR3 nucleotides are TGCAGTGGGTACAGTCCAAACACCATATATTTT. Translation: CSGYSPNTIYF.

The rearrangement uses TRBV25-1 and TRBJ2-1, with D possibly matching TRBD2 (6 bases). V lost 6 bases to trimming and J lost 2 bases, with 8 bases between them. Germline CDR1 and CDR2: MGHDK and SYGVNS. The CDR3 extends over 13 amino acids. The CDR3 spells CASSQRAYNEQFF. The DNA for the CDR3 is TGTGCCAGCAGCCAGCGGGCCTACAATGAGCAGTTCTTC.

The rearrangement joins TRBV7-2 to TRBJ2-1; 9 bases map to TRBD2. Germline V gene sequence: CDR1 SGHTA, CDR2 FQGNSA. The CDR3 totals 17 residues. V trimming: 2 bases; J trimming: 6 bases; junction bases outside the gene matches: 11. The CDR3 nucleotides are TGTGCCAGCAGCTTAACGGATGGCGGGAGGGCCCTCAATGAGCAGTTCTTC. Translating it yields CASSLTDGGRALNEQFF.

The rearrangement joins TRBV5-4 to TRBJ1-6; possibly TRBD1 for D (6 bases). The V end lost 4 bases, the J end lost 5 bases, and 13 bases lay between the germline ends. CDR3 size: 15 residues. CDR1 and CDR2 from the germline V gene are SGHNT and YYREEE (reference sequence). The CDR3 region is CASSVDSTNNSPLHF. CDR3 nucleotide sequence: TGTGCCAGCAGCGTGGACAGTACCAATAATTCACCCCTCCACTTT.

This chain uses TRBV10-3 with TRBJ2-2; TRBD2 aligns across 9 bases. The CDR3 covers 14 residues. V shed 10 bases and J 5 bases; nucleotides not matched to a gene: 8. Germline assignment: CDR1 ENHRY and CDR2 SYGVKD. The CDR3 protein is CATGTSRETGELFF. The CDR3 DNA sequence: TGTGCCACCGGGACTAGCAGGGAGACCGGGGAGCTGTTTTTT.

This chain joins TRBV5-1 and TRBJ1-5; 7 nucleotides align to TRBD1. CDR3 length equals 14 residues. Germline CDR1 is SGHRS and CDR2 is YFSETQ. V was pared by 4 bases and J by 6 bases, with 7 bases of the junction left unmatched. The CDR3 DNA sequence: TGCGCCAGCAGCCGCGGCGGGGACAGTCAGCCCCAGCATTTT. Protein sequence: CASSRGGDSQPQHF.

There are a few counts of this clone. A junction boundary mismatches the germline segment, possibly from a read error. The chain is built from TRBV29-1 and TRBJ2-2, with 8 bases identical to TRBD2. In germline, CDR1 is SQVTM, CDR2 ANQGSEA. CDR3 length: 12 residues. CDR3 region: CGAGVETGELFF. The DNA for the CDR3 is TGTGGAGCGGGAGTGGAAACCGGGGAGCTGTTTTTT.

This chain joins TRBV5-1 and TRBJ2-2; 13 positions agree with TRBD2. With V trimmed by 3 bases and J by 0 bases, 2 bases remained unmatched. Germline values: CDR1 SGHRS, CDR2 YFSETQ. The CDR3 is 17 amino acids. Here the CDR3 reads CASSSGLAGPNTGELFF. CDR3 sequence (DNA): TGCGCCAGCAGCTCGGGACTAGCGGGGCCGAACACCGGGGAGCTGTTTTTT.

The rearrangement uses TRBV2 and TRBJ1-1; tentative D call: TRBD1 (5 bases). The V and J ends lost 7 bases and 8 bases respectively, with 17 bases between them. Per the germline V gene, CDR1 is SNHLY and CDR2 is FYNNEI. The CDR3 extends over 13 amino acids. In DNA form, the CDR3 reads TGTGCCAGCATTTCCGGGAGGGGATCCGAAGCTTTCTTT. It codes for CASISGRGSEAFF.

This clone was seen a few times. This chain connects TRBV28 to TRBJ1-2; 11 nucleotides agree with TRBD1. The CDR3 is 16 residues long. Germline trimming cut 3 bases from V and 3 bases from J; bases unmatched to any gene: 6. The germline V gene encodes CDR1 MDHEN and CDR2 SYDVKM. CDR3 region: CASSFSGTGGDYGYTF. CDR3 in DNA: TGTGCCAGCAGTTTCTCAGGGACAGGGGGGGACTATGGCTACACCTTC.

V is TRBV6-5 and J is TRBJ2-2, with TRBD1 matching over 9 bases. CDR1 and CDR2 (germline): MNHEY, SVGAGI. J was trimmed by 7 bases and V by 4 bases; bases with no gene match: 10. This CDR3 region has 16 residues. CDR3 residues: CASSFIAGQGFGELFF. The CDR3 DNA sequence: TGTGCCAGCAGTTTCATCGCGGGACAGGGCTTCGGGGAGCTGTTTTTT.

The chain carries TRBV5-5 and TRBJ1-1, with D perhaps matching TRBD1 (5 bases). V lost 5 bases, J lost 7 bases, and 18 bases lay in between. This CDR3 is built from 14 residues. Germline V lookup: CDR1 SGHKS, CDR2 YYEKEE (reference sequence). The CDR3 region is CASSFLYGGGEAFF. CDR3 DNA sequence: TGTGCCAGCAGTTTTCTGTACGGGGGAGGTGAAGCTTTCTTT.

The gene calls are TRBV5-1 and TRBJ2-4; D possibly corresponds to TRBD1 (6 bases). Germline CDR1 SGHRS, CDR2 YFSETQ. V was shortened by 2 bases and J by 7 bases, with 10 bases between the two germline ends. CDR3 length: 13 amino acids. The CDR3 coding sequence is TGCGCCAGCAGCTTTCCAGGGGAGAACATTCAGTACTTC. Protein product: CASSFPGENIQYF.

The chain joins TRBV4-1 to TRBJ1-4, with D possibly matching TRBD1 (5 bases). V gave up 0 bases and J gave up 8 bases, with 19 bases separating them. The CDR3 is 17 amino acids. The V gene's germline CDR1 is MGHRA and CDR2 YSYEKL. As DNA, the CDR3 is TGCGCCAGCAGCCAAGATATGTGGGTCACAGGTCGGGAAAAACTGTTTTTT. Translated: CASSQDMWVTGREKLFF.

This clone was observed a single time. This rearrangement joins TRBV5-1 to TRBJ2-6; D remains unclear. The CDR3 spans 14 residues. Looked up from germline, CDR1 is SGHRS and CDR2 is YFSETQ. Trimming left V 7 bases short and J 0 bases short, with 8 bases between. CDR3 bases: TGCGCCAGCTGCCCCGGCTCTGGGGCCAACGTCCTGACTTTC. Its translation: CASCPGSGANVLTF. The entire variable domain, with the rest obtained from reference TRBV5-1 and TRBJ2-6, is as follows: KAGVTQTPRYLIKTRGQQVTLSCSPISGHRSVSWYQQTPGQGLQFLFEYFSETQRNKGNFPGRFSGRQFSNSRSEMNVSTLELGDSALYLCASCPGSGANVLTFGAGSRLTVL.

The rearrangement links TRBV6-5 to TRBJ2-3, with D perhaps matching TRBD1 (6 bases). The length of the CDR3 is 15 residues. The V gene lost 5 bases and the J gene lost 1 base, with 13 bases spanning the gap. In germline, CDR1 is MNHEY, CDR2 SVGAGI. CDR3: CASSPGQIRTDTQYF. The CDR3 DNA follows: TGTGCCAGCAGTCCCGGACAGATTCGCACAGATACGCAGTATTTT.

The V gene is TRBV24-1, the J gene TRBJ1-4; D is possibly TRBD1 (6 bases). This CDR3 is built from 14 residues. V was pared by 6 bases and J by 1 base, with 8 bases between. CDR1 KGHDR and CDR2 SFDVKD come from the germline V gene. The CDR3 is CATSSGETNEKLFF. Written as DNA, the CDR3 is TGTGCCACCAGTTCAGGGGAAACTAATGAAAAACTGTTTTTT.

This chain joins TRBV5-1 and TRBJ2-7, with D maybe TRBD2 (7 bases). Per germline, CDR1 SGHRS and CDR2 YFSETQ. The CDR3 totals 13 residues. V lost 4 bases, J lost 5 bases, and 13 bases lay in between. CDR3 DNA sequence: TGCGCCAGCAGCGAATGGGGGGGCGACGAGCAGTACGTC. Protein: CASSEWGGDEQYV.

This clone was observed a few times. The CDR3 loop is CASSSGQGTSYEQYF. The CDR3 DNA follows: TGTGCCAGCAGTTCAGGACAGGGCACTTCCTACGAGCAGTACTTC. V usage is TRBV6-2 or TRBV6-3 and J usage is TRBJ2-7; 8 nucleotides align to TRBD1. Losses at the gene ends were 4 bases for V and 1 base for J; bases not matched to a gene: 6. This CDR3 comprises 15 residues. Per germline, CDR1 MNHEY and CDR2 SVGEGT.